A single sample gave rise to the 15 T cell receptor beta chains below, sequenced in a study of blood T cells in healthy people across ages. Then a second PCR, running about 7 to 11 cycles, was carried out with a sample-barcoded 5' primer and a J-beta primer mix. One entry per CDR3 protein results from TCRdb running MiXCR on the 5' RACE reads. The table lists roughly 1 million distinct CDR3 sequences, less than 25% of them singletons. These sequences were also reported in another study, on T cells of mothers and their children.

Specimen: blood. Source of these receptors: a girl aged 2-10 years in good health.

The chain links TRBV29-1 to TRBJ2-5; 9 bases fit TRBD1. Matching the DNA end better, TRBJ2-7 makes the J call doubtful. Germline V lookup: CDR1 SQVTM, CDR2 ANQGSEA. The CDR3 covers 12 residues. This CDR3 reads CSVGTGVDEQYF. The CDR3 DNA reads as TGCAGCGTTGGGACAGGGGTTGACGAGCAGTACTTC.

This chain uses TRBV20-1 with TRBJ2-7; D uncertain. There are 12 residues in the CDR3. CDR1 and CDR2 (germline): DFQATT, SNEGSKA (reference sequence). Deletions cut 3 bases from V and 0 bases from J, with 6 bases between. The CDR3 loop is CSASPNSYEQYF. DNA of the CDR3: TGCAGTGCTAGCCCTAACTCCTACGAGCAGTACTTC.

The gene calls are TRBV20-1 and TRBJ1-2; no definite D call. This CDR3 has 13 amino acids. CDR1 is DFQATT and CDR2 is SNEGSKA in the germline V gene (reference sequence). Between the trimmed V and J ends, which lost 0 bases and 3 bases, there was a span of 8 bases. CDR3: CSAREGPHYGYTF. Here the CDR3 DNA reads TGCAGTGCTAGAGAAGGGCCCCACTATGGCTACACCTTC.

Details on this clonotype: At one end, the junction sequence differs from germline, possibly due to a read error. CDR3 amino acids: CASTEGPTGELFF. CDR3 bases: TGTGCCAGCACTGAAGGGCCCACCGGGGAGCTGTTTTTT. This chain joins TRBV2 and TRBJ2-2; D unclear. CDR1 is SNHLY and CDR2 is FYNNEI in the germline V gene. The CDR3 covers 13 residues.

Of note for this clonotype: Without the conserved terminal phenylalanine or tryptophan, this CDR3 likely stems from a read error. This chain links TRBV20-1 with TRBJ2-4, with D perhaps TRBD1 (5 bases). The CDR3 is 11 residues long. The V and J ends lost 5 bases and 8 bases respectively, with 10 bases between them. Germline CDR1 reads DFQATT; CDR2 reads SNEGSKA (reference sequence). The CDR3 reads CSAAIGDIQYL. The CDR3 DNA reads as TGCAGTGCTGCCATAGGGGACATTCAGTACCTC.

This clonotype has more than one count but fewer than ten. The chain couples TRBV23-1 to TRBJ2-1, with D maybe TRBD2 (6 bases). TRBV23-1 is reported as an ORF; its role is uncertain. The CDR3 covers 16 residues. V lost 3 bases, J lost 12 bases, and 24 bases lay in between. CDR3: CASSHGRNCLGARQFF. CDR3 sequence (DNA): TGCGCCAGCAGTCATGGGAGGAATTGTTTGGGTGCGAGGCAGTTCTTC.

This clonotype has only a few counts. CDR3 in amino acids: CASSSERGNTEAFF. For the CDR3, the DNA is TGTGCCAGCAGCAGTGAAAGGGGGAACACTGAAGCTTTCTTT. The chain employs TRBV13 and TRBJ1-1, with D possibly being TRBD1 (5 bases). The CDR3 extends over 14 amino acids. V lost 5 bases and J lost 1, with 11 bases in between. Germline loops: CDR1 PRHDT, CDR2 FYEKMQ (reference sequence).

V and J are TRBV19 and TRBJ2-5; TRBD2 agrees at 8 bases. With the DNA end fitting TRBJ2-1 better, the J assignment may be wrong. This CDR3 region has 13 residues. From germline, CDR1 is LNHDA and CDR2 SQIVND (reference sequence). CDR3 DNA sequence: TGTGCCAGTAGTATCGGGGGGGCCAATGAGCAGTTCTTC. Its protein is CASSIGGANEQFF.

The genes are TRBV7-2 and TRBJ2-5, with D possibly being TRBD2 (6 bases). The V end lost 1 base, the J end lost 11 bases, and 23 bases lay between the germline ends. The CDR3 is 16 residues long. Germline values: CDR1 SGHTA, CDR2 FQGNSA. The CDR3 loop is CASSLVLAGRRLEQYF. As DNA, the CDR3 is TGTGCCAGCAGCTTAGTATTGGCAGGGAGGAGGTTGGAGCAGTACTTC.

The chain carries TRBV5-1 and TRBJ2-7; 8 nucleotides line up with TRBD1. Germline V gene data show CDR1 as SGHRS and CDR2 as YFSETQ. The CDR3 is made up of 15 amino acids. Trimming took 3 bases from V and 0 from J; bases not matched to a gene: 5. CDR3 coding DNA: TGCGCCAGCAGCTGGGGACAGGACTTCTCCTACGAGCAGTACTTC. This codes for CASSWGQDFSYEQYF.

This clonotype has a handful of counts. A read error is likely, as this CDR3 ends without the conserved phenylalanine or tryptophan. V usage is TRBV27 and J usage is TRBJ2-7; D gene unclear. The CDR3 length is 13 residues. V lost 3 bases, J lost 4 bases, and 10 bases lay in between. Per the germline V gene, CDR1 is MNHEY and CDR2 is SMNVEV (reference sequence). DNA for the CDR3: TGTGCCAGCAGTTTTGGGGATGGGTACGAGCAGTACTCC. It translates to CASSFGDGYEQYS.

A few counts support this clonotype. The chain uses TRBV29-1 and TRBJ1-1, with D possibly being TRBD1 (5 bases). Germline V lookup: CDR1 SQVTM, CDR2 ANQGSEA. V lost 6 bases, J lost 0 bases, and 11 bases lay in between. This CDR3 is built from 13 residues. The CDR3 DNA reads TGCAGCGTCGCAGACAGCCTGAACACTGAAGCTTTCTTT. Translation: CSVADSLNTEAFF.

This clonotype was detected a few times. The rearrangement joins TRBV11-2 to TRBJ2-5; possible D gene TRBD1, 7 bases. Per the germline V gene, CDR1 is SGHAT and CDR2 is FQNNGV. V was shortened by 0 bases and J by 12 bases, with 23 bases between the two germline ends. This CDR3 is 16 amino acids long. For the CDR3, the DNA is TGTGCCAGCAGCTTAGAGGGCGTGACAGGGTCCGGGGAGGAGTACTTC. Its protein is CASSLEGVTGSGEEYF.

In this sample, this clonotype turned up a few times. The chain combines TRBV28 with TRBJ2-5; unclear D gene. Germline V gene sequence: CDR1 MDHEN, CDR2 SYDVKM. V dropped 6 bases and J dropped 14 bases, with 13 bases sitting between them. CDR3 size: 10 residues. CDR3 nucleotides: TGTGCCAGCAGAAGGACCGCTTTATACTTC. Translating it yields CASRRTALYF. The variable domain in full, with the rest retrieved from reference TRBV28 and TRBJ2-5, is DVKVTQSSRYLVKRTGEKVFLECVQDMDHENMFWYRQDPGLGLRLIYFSYDVKMKEKGDIPEGYSVSREKKERFSLILESASTNQTSMYLCASRRTALYFGPGTRLLVL.

The chain carries TRBV20-1 and TRBJ2-1, with 12 bases fitting TRBD2. Germline assignment: CDR1 DFQATT and CDR2 SNEGSKA (reference sequence). V shed 6 bases and J 8 bases; nucleotides not matched to a gene: 20. The CDR3 consists of 18 residues. The CDR3 loop is CSAQVLAGGPRMADEQFF. The CDR3 nucleotides read TGCAGTGCCCAAGTGCTAGCGGGAGGGCCGAGGATGGCGGATGAGCAGTTCTTC.